Described below is a single TCR beta chain sequence and its context. The antigen is unknown. V shed 7 bases and J shed 4 bases, with 15 bases lying between them. This CDR3 has 14 amino acids. Germline V gene data show CDR1 as MDHEN and CDR2 as SYDVKM. The protocol was immunoSEQ multiplex PCR, while the TCRdb copy is restricted to in-frame clones and leaves out a portion. The sample lists approximately 6,900 clones; 75% to 80% were seen once. The data stem from a study of immune evolution from preneoplasia to lung adenocarcinoma. The study, taken as a whole, reports: From normal lung to invasive adenocarcinoma, top clone frequencies appeared to decrease. Normal lung had highest clonality; later lesions appeared denser, more diverse. Highest clonality occurred in KRAS-mutant, not EGFR-mutant or double wild-type, nodules.

Macro-dissection enriched premalignant or tumor cells before nucleic acid extraction. Sequenced material: FFPE lung adenocarcinoma in situ tissue. The clonotype originates from a donor aged 70 or over with lung adenocarcinoma. The genes are TRBV28 and TRBJ2-3, with D perhaps matching TRBD2 (5 bases). CDR3 bases: TGTGCCAGCATAGGGAGCCTCTTGCCAGATACGCAGTATTTT. Protein product: CASIGSLLPDTQYF.